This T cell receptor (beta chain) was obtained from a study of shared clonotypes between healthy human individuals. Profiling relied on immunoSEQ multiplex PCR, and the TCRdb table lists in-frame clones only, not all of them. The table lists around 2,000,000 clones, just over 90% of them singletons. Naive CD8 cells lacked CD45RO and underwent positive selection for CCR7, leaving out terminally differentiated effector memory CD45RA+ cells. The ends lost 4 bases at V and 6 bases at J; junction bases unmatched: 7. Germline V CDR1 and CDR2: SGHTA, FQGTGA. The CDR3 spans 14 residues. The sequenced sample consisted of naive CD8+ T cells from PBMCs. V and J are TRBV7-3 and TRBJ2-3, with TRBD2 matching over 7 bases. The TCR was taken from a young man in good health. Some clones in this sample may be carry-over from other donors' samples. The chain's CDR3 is CASSSTGGRDTQYF. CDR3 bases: TGTGCCAGCAGCTCGACGGGGGGAAGGGATACGCAGTATTTT.